This T cell receptor (beta chain) was sequenced during a study of beta chain features in type 1 diabetes. Study context: Cell yields, gender and age were similar in healthy donors and patients. Findings and caveats of the study: In every one of the four CD4+ subsets, TCRB CDR3s were moderately but significantly shorter in Type 1 diabetes patients. Fewer insertions but more deletions were seen at VDJ junctions in type 1 diabetes patients. Healthy donors had naive, central memory and Treg TCRB repertoires that appeared less similar than those seen among patients.

With regard to this clone: Its antigen is unknown.

TCRB transcripts that were expressed got sequenced, as all of the isolated RNA had been reverse transcribed. Using immunoSEQ multiplex PCR, the repertoire was profiled, and TCRdb retains in-frame clones only, with some absent. The table shows more than 95,000 clones, with roughly 28% occurring only once. The CDR3 runs 12 residues. Trimming shortened V by 5 bases and J by 10 bases, and 11 bases separated the two germline ends. In germline, CDR1 is SEHNR, CDR2 FQNEAQ (reference sequence). This clonotype was sampled from a woman aged 18-29 years with type 1 diabetes. The V gene is TRBV7-9, the J gene TRBJ1-4; weak D call: TRBD1 (5 bases). The specimen sequenced was central memory CD4+ T cells from blood. CDR3 DNA sequence: TGTGCCAGCAGCCTAGACACAGGAAAACTGTTTTTT. Its protein product is CASSLDTGKLFF.